This TCR beta chain was observed in a study of blood T cell repertoires in COVID-19. Germline assignment: CDR1 LGHDT and CDR2 YNNKEL (reference sequence). The CDR3 is made up of 14 amino acids. The ends lost 4 bases at V and 8 bases at J; junction bases unmatched: 6. Sequencing used immunoSEQ multiplex PCR; TCRdb keeps in-frame clones, though not all of them. The repertoire has fewer than 100,000 clones, roughly nine tenths of them found once; the top ten carry about 5%. This sequence originates from a man in his 70s with acute or convalescent COVID-19. The sequencing input was peripheral blood. This chain uses TRBV3-1 (or the pseudogene TRBV3-2) with TRBJ2-1; 9 bases match TRBD2. The CDR3 spells CASSRSGLAHEQFF. CDR3 DNA: TGTGCCAGCAGCCGCTCGGGACTAGCTCATGAGCAGTTCTTC.